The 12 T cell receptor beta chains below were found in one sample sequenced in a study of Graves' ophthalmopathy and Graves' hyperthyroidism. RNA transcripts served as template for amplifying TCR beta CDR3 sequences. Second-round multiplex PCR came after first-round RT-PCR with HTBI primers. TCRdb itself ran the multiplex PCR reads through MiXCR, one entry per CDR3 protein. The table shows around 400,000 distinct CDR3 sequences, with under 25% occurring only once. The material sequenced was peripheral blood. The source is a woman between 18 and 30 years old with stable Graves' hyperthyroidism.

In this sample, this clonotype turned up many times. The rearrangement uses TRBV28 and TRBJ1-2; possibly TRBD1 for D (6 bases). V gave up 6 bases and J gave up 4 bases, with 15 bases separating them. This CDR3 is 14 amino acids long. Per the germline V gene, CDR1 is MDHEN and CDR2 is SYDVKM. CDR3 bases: TGTGCCAGCAGGGAAAGCGGACAGTCCTATGGCTACACCTTC. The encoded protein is CASRESGQSYGYTF.

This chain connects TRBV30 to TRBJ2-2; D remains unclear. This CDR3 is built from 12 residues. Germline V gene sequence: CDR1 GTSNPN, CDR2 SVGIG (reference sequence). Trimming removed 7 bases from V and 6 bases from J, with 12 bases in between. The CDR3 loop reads CAFPSSAGELFF. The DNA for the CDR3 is TGTGCCTTCCCGTCCTCGGCCGGGGAGCTGTTTTTT.

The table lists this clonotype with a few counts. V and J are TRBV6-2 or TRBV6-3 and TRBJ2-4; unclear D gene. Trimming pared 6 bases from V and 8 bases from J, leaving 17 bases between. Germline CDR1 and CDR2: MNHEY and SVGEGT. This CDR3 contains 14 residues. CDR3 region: CASSTTIAKYIQYF. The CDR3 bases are TGTGCCAGCAGCACTACTATCGCGAAATACATTCAGTACTTC.

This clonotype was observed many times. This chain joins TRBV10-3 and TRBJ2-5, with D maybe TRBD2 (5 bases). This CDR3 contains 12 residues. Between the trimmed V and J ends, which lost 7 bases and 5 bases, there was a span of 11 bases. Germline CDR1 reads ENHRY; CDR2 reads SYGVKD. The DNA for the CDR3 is TGTGCCATCAAGGGAGTACAGGAGACCCAGTACTTC. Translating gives CAIKGVQETQYF.

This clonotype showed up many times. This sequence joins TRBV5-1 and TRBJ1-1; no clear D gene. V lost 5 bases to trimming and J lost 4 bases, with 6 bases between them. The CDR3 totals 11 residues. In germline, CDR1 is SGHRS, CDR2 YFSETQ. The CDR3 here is CASRWGTEAFF. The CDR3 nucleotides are TGCGCCAGCAGGTGGGGCACTGAAGCTTTCTTT.

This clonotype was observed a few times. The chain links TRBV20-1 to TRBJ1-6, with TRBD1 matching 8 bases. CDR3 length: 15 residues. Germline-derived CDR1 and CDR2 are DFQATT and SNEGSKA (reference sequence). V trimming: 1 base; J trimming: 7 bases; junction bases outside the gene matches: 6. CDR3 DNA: TGCAGTGCTAGAGTTGCGACAGGGGAGAATTCACCCCTCCACTTT. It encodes CSARVATGENSPLHF.

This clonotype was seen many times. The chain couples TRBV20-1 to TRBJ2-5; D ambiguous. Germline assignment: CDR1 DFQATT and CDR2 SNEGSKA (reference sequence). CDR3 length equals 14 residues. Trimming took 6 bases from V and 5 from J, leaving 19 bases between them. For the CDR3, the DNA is TGCAGTGCCAACCCCCCCTATGGTTTTGAGACCCAGTACTTC. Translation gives CSANPPYGFETQYF.

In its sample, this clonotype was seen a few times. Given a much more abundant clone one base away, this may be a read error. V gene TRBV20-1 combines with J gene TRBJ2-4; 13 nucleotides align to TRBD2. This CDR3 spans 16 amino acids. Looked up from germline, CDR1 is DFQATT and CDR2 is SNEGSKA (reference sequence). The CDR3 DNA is TGCAGTGCTCAACTAGCGGGAGGGTTTTGGGAAAACATTAAGTACTTC. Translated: CSAQLAGGFWENIKYF.

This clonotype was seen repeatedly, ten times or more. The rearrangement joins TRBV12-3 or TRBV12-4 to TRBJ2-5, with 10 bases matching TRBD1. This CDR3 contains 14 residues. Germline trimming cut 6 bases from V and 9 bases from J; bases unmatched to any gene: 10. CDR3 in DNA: TGTGCCAGCAGCCGGGACAGGGGTTTCGGGGCCCAGTACTTC. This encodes CASSRDRGFGAQYF.

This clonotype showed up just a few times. The CDR3 DNA reads as TGTGCCACCAGTGATGCCCGACTAGCGAGGGAGACCCAGTACTTC. Its protein product is CATSDARLARETQYF. J is TRBJ2-5 and V is TRBV24-1; 8 bases are a match to TRBD2. J was trimmed by 5 bases and V by 3 bases; bases with no gene match: 7. CDR3 length equals 15 residues. Germline lookup yields CDR1 KGHDR and CDR2 SFDVKD.

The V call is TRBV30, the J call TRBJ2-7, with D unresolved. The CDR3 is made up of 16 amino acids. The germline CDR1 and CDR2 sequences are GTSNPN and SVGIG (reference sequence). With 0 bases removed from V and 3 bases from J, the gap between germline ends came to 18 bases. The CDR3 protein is CAWSVPSVSPYYEQYF. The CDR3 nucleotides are TGTGCCTGGAGTGTACCCTCGGTTTCACCCTACTACGAGCAGTACTTC. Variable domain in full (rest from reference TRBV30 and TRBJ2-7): SQTIHQWPATLVQPVGSPLSLECTVEGTSNPNLYWYRQAAGRGLQLLFYSVGIGQISSEVPQNLSASRPQDRQFILSSKKLLLSDSGFYLCAWSVPSVSPYYEQYFGPGTRLTVT.

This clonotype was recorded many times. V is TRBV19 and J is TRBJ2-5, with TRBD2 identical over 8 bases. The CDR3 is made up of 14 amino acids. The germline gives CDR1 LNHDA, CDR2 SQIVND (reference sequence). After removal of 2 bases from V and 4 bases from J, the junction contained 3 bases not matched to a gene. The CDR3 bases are TGTGCCAGTAGTATAATCGGACTAGCAGAGACCCAGTACTTC. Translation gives CASSIIGLAETQYF.